The 26 T cell receptor beta chains below all came from one sample that was sequenced in a study of cytomegalovirus exposure and HLA in healthy donors. PCR amplification relied on 60 Vbeta primers (plus 13 Jbeta primers). The assay was immunoSEQ multiplex PCR, and TCRdb's table has in-frame clones only and misses some. The data contain just over 150,000 clones, 84% of them singletons. Sequenced sample: PBMCs. The receptors here all came from a man aged 45-60 years in good health and CMV-seropositive.

This chain joins TRBV5-4 and TRBJ2-5, with 7 bases lining up with TRBD2. The CDR3 has 16 amino acids. Per germline, CDR1 SGHNT and CDR2 YYREEE (reference sequence). V was clipped by 7 bases and J by 1 base; unmatched bases: 13. The CDR3 sequence is CASSLVPTSLQETQYF. DNA for the CDR3: TGTGCCAGCTCCCTGGTCCCGACTAGCCTCCAAGAGACCCAGTACTTC.

The chain uses TRBV19 and TRBJ1-1; perhaps TRBD1 as D (6 bases). Germline assignment: CDR1 LNHDA and CDR2 SQIVND (reference sequence). Trimming shortened V by 8 bases and J by 2 bases, and 15 bases separated the two germline ends. The CDR3 covers 14 residues. CDR3 residues: CASRYRDPNTEAFF. CDR3 coding DNA: TGTGCCAGTCGCTACAGGGATCCAAACACTGAAGCTTTCTTT.

The V call is TRBV15, the J call TRBJ2-3; a weak D match, TRBD2 (5 bases). V was cut by 3 bases and J by 2 bases, with 15 bases left in between. Per germline, CDR1 LNHNV and CDR2 YYDKDF (reference sequence). This CDR3 spans 16 amino acids. CDR3 sequence: CATSRPKEDSTDTQYF. In DNA, the CDR3 is TGTGCCACCAGCAGGCCCAAAGAGGACTCCACAGATACGCAGTATTTT. Full variable domain (missing parts from reference TRBV15 and TRBJ2-3): DAMVIQNPRYQVTQFGKPVTLSCSQTLNHNVMYWYQQKSSQAPKLLFHYYDKDFNNEADTPDNFQSRRPNTSFCFLDIRSPGLGDTAMYLCATSRPKEDSTDTQYFGPGTRLTVL.

About this clone: Other nucleotide sequences in the sample specify the same CDR3. V gene TRBV27 combines with J gene TRBJ1-1; D ambiguous. Germline CDR1 reads MNHEY; CDR2 reads SMNVEV (reference sequence). The CDR3 totals 13 residues. V was shortened by 2 bases and J by 3 bases, with 7 bases between the two germline ends. The CDR3 region is CASSLTGYTEAFF. The CDR3 nucleotides are TGTGCCAGCAGTTTAACGGGATACACTGAAGCTTTCTTT.

This clone was counted between two and nine times. The chain recombines TRBV5-4 with TRBJ2-7, with D maybe TRBD2 (7 bases). CDR1 SGHNT and CDR2 YYREEE come from the germline V gene (reference sequence). This CDR3 has 15 amino acids. V dropped 5 bases and J dropped 6 bases, with 21 bases sitting between them. CDR3 loop: CASSTGGGSFGEQYV. For the CDR3, the DNA is TGTGCCAGCAGTACGGGGGGCGGGAGCTTTGGCGAGCAGTACGTC.

The V and J genes are TRBV9 and TRBJ2-1, with a weak D call TRBD2 (6 bases). This CDR3 comprises 16 residues. Looked up from germline, CDR1 is SGDLS and CDR2 is YYNGEE. Deletions cut 1 base from V and 0 bases from J, with 11 bases between. The CDR3 sequence: CASSVTTSDSYNEQFF. In DNA, the CDR3 is TGTGCCAGCAGCGTAACGACTAGTGACTCCTACAATGAGCAGTTCTTC.

This rearrangement joins TRBV29-1 to TRBJ2-1, with 13 bases aligning to TRBD2. Germline V lookup: CDR1 SQVTM, CDR2 ANQGSEA. Trimming removed 6 bases from V and 6 bases from J; junction bases left unmatched: 5. This CDR3 region has 14 residues. The CDR3 loop is CSVRGLAGANEQFF. In DNA form, the CDR3 reads TGCAGCGTCCGAGGACTAGCGGGAGCCAATGAGCAGTTCTTC.

The J gene is TRBJ2-5, the V gene TRBV5-6; TRBD2 agrees at 9 bases. Germline assignment: CDR1 SGHDT and CDR2 YYEEEE. With 3 bases clipped from V and 5 bases from J, the junction kept 17 bases outside the gene matches. The CDR3 is 18 residues long. The CDR3 protein is CASSSPWGRGGLQETQYF. The CDR3 nucleotides read TGTGCCAGCAGCTCCCCTTGGGGGCGGGGGGGCCTTCAGGAGACCCAGTACTTC.

This chain links TRBV14 with TRBJ2-5; D possibly corresponds to TRBD1 (5 bases). Germline V gene sequence: CDR1 SGHDN, CDR2 FVKESK. V lost 1 base to trimming and J lost 2 bases, with 11 bases between them. The length of the CDR3 is 15 residues. The CDR3 DNA reads TGTGCCAGCAGCCAAGGGCAGGGCCGACAAGAGACCCAGTACTTC. Translated, it gives CASSQGQGRQETQYF.

V usage is TRBV4-1 and J usage is TRBJ1-4, with TRBD1 as a possible D gene (6 bases). This CDR3 has 14 amino acids. Germline V gene lookup returns CDR1 MGHRA and CDR2 YSYEKL. V lost 2 bases and J 8 bases, leaving 12 bases between the germline ends. Here the CDR3 reads CASSQSQGGEKLFF. DNA of the CDR3: TGCGCCAGCAGCCAATCACAGGGAGGGGAAAAACTGTTTTTT.

J is TRBJ1-2 and V is TRBV9; the match to TRBD1 covers 8 bases. Trimming cost V 0 bases and J 7 bases; bases outside gene matches: 8. The CDR3 contains 15 residues. CDR1 and CDR2 from the germline V gene are SGDLS and YYNGEE. This chain's CDR3 is CASSVDVRGRAGYTF. The CDR3 nucleotides read TGTGCCAGCAGCGTAGATGTCAGGGGGCGAGCTGGCTACACCTTC.

This sequence joins TRBV18 and TRBJ2-5; TRBD2 might be the D (6 bases). From germline, CDR1 is KGHSH and CDR2 LQKENI. This CDR3 spans 15 amino acids. V dropped 3 bases and J dropped 5 bases, with 16 bases sitting between them. The CDR3, as DNA: TGTGCCAGCTCACCTCTTCGTGGAGGGGTGGAGACCCAGTACTTC. Encoded protein: CASSPLRGGVETQYF.

This sequence joins TRBV4-1 and TRBJ2-5, with 8 bases matching TRBD1. V shed 0 bases, J shed 5 bases, and the junction held 2 bases outside the gene matches. This CDR3 region has 14 residues. The germline CDR1 and CDR2 sequences are MGHRA and YSYEKL. CDR3 amino acids: CASSQDRTGETQYF. For the CDR3, the DNA is TGCGCCAGCAGCCAAGATAGGACAGGGGAGACCCAGTACTTC.

The chain couples TRBV10-1 to TRBJ1-1, with D possibly TRBD1 on 5 matching bases. Germline CDR1 is WNHNN and CDR2 is SYGVQD (reference sequence). The length of the CDR3 is 12 residues. This CDR3 is CGGLGRNREAFF. Written as DNA, the CDR3 is TGCGGTGGGCTGGGGCGAAACAGAGAAGCTTTCTTT.

This chain connects TRBV10-3 to TRBJ1-1; D remains unclear. Trimming took 4 bases from V and 5 from J, leaving 11 bases between them. In germline, CDR1 is ENHRY, CDR2 SYGVKD. The CDR3 covers 13 residues. The CDR3 loop is CAISAPGLTEAFF. DNA of the CDR3: TGTGCCATCAGTGCGCCCGGGTTGACTGAAGCTTTCTTT.

The chain joins TRBV7-9 to TRBJ1-2; no firm D call. The germline gives CDR1 SEHNR, CDR2 FQNEAQ (reference sequence). V lost 2 bases and J lost 8, with 9 bases in between. The CDR3 consists of 12 residues. CDR3 in amino acids: CASSLSRGGYTF. CDR3 bases: TGTGCCAGCAGCTTATCCCGAGGAGGCTACACCTTC.

The chain recombines TRBV11-3 with TRBJ2-1, with 9 bases aligning to TRBD1. V trimming: 0 bases; J trimming: 15 bases; junction bases outside the gene matches: 9. CDR1 SGHNT and CDR2 YENEEA come from the germline V gene. The CDR3 extends over 14 amino acids. CDR3 residues: CASSLDQGTGSPFF. The CDR3 nucleotides are TGTGCCAGCAGCTTAGATCAGGGGACAGGGAGCCCGTTCTTC.

CDR3 sequence reads: CASSLTTGVAYEQYF. Written as DNA, the CDR3 is TGCGCCAGCAGCCTCACGACAGGGGTGGCCTACGAGCAGTACTTC. V and J are TRBV4-1 and TRBJ2-7; 8 bases fit TRBD1. Looked up from germline, CDR1 is MGHRA and CDR2 is YSYEKL. The CDR3 spans 15 residues. V was pared by 4 bases and J by 2 bases, with 7 bases of the junction left unmatched.

The rearrangement links TRBV18 to TRBJ1-1, with D tentatively TRBD1 (6 bases). Germline-derived CDR1 and CDR2 are KGHSH and LQKENI. V was shortened by 4 bases and J by 0 bases, with 18 bases between the two germline ends. The length of the CDR3 is 17 residues. DNA for the CDR3: TGTGCCAGCTCACTCCCCCCGAGGACAGACATGAACACTGAAGCTTTCTTT. It is translated as CASSLPPRTDMNTEAFF.

CDR3 sequence: CASSTGTSGRAHEQFF. CDR3 bases: TGCGCCAGCAGCACCGGGACTAGCGGGAGGGCGCATGAGCAGTTCTTC. The chain is built from TRBV4-1 and TRBJ2-1, with TRBD2 matching 16 bases. The CDR3 has 16 amino acids. V lost 5 bases, J lost 8 bases, and 6 bases stayed unmatched. CDR1 is MGHRA and CDR2 is YSYEKL in the germline V gene.

This sequence joins TRBV5-4 and TRBJ2-2; 9 bases are a match to TRBD2. Germline CDR1 SGHNT, CDR2 YYREEE (reference sequence). The CDR3 runs to 15 residues. Trimming took 4 bases from V and 3 from J; bases not matched to a gene: 4. Here the CDR3 reads CASSNSGGYTGELFF. The CDR3 DNA is TGTGCCAGCAGCAATAGCGGGGGTTACACCGGGGAGCTGTTTTTT.

The chain carries TRBV5-1 and TRBJ1-4; the match to TRBD1 covers 7 bases. Germline V gene data show CDR1 as SGHRS and CDR2 as YFSETQ. J was trimmed by 8 bases and V by 0 bases; bases with no gene match: 7. The CDR3 totals 15 residues. The CDR3, as DNA: TGCGCCAGCAGCTTGGAGCCCGGGACAGACGAAAAACTGTTTTTT. Protein product: CASSLEPGTDEKLFF.

The chain is built from TRBV9 and TRBJ2-3; the match to TRBD2 covers 9 bases. The CDR3 length is 15 residues. Germline CDR1 SGDLS, CDR2 YYNGEE. The V segment lost 2 bases and the J segment 3 bases; nucleotides outside the gene matches: 4. This CDR3 reads CASSVGSGSTDTQYF. As DNA, the CDR3 is TGTGCCAGCAGCGTGGGTAGCGGGAGTACAGATACGCAGTATTTT.

The chain employs TRBV18 and TRBJ2-7, with D possibly matching TRBD1 (6 bases). CDR3 length: 14 amino acids. The V end was cut by 2 bases, the J end by 4 bases, with 12 bases between. In germline, CDR1 is KGHSH, CDR2 LQKENI. The CDR3 DNA reads as TGTGCCAGCTCACCAGAGACAGGTTATTACGAGCAGTACTTC. Translating it yields CASSPETGYYEQYF.

The rearrangement uses TRBV6-5 and TRBJ1-2; a weak D match, TRBD1 (5 bases). The CDR3 totals 13 residues. Germline values: CDR1 MNHEY, CDR2 SVGAGI. V gave up 5 bases and J gave up 4 bases, with 11 bases separating them. The chain's CDR3 is CASSNQGGYGYTF. CDR3 nucleotides: TGTGCCAGCAGTAATCAGGGTGGCTATGGCTACACCTTC.

The gene calls are TRBV7-2 and TRBJ2-3, with TRBD2 as a possible D gene (6 bases). Between the trimmed V and J ends, which lost 2 bases and 2 bases, there was a span of 14 bases. The CDR3 consists of 16 residues. Germline CDR1 SGHTA, CDR2 FQGNSA. CDR3 nucleotides: TGTGCCAGCAGCTTATATGCAGCGGGCCTCACAGATACGCAGTATTTT. It specifies CASSLYAAGLTDTQYF.